One sample yielded the 2 T cell receptor beta chains listed below, sequenced in a study of blood T cells in healthy people across ages. The second PCR ran roughly 7 to 12 cycles with a sample-barcoded 5' primer and J-beta primers. TCRdb redid the calling of the 5' RACE reads with MiXCR, one entry per CDR3 protein. The sample contains about 1.1 million distinct CDR3 sequences, around two fifths of which appear only once. The sequencing sample was made of blood. The receptor source for this set is a man between 18 and 29 years old in good health.

The chain couples TRBV9 to TRBJ1-6; the match to TRBD1 covers 9 bases. Looked up from germline, CDR1 is SGDLS and CDR2 is YYNGEE. The CDR3 has 16 amino acids. J gave up 7 bases and V 0 bases, and 5 bases lay outside the gene matches. In DNA form, the CDR3 reads TGTGCCAGCAGCGTAGGCAACAGGGGGCCGAATTCACCCCTCCACTTT. Its protein is CASSVGNRGPNSPLHF.

The V and J genes are TRBV6-1 and TRBJ2-4; D remains ambiguous. The end of the DNA fits TRBJ2-7 better, so the J call may be wrong. Germline loops: CDR1 MNHNS, CDR2 SASEGT. The CDR3 is 14 amino acids. The CDR3 region is CASSFITAYYEQYF. The CDR3, as DNA: TGTGCCAGCAGCTTCATAACTGCGTACTACGAGCAGTACTTC.